Each of the 7 T cell receptor beta chains below was sequenced from the same sample in a study of T-cell reconstitution after alpha-beta-depleted transplantation in children. The library targeted TCRbeta and was prepared with unique molecular identifiers. From the PCR reads, TCRdb called clonotypes with MiXCR, one entry per CDR3 protein. This table holds 220,000 or so distinct CDR3 sequences, roughly 7.7% found once. This material consisted of PBMCs, mostly from graft donor cells, taken 180 days after TCRalphabeta/CD19-depleted stem cell transplant. These receptors all come from a male patient younger than 18 who had a stem cell transplant for acute lymphoblastic leukemia, so the T cells may come from the graft donor.

This clonotype was counted at least ten times. The rearrangement uses TRBV10-3 and TRBJ2-5, with D tentatively TRBD1 (5 bases). The CDR3 totals 12 residues. Trimming shortened V by 8 bases and J by 4 bases, and 11 bases separated the two germline ends. Germline loops: CDR1 ENHRY, CDR2 SYGVKD. The CDR3 coding sequence is TGTGCCATCGGGGCAGGGATAGAGACCCAGTACTTC. Protein: CAIGAGIETQYF.

This clonotype was recorded many times. V is TRBV5-1 and J is TRBJ2-7; D remains ambiguous. This CDR3 spans 13 amino acids. Trimming left V 0 bases short and J 5 bases short, with 9 bases between. The V gene's germline CDR1 is SGHRS and CDR2 YFSETQ. The CDR3 sequence: CASSLEIIDEQYF. CDR3 DNA: TGCGCCAGCAGCTTGGAGATTATCGACGAGCAGTACTTC.

The sample holds many counts of this clonotype. The chain links TRBV29-1 to TRBJ2-4, with a tentative D call TRBD2 (5 bases). The germline gives CDR1 SQVTM, CDR2 ANQGSEA. V lost 5 bases and J 4 bases, leaving 18 bases between the germline ends. The CDR3 totals 15 residues. CDR3 sequence: CSVTGPREGKNIQYF. The CDR3 region has the DNA TGCAGCGTTACCGGACCCCGGGAAGGAAAAAACATTCAGTACTTC.

Concerning this clonotype itself: The CDR3 ends on some other residue instead of the conserved phenylalanine or tryptophan, so this is likely a read error. This chain joins TRBV20-1 and TRBJ2-2; 9 bases align to TRBD2. Germline CDR1 DFQATT, CDR2 SNEGSKA (reference sequence). V shed 6 bases and J 6 bases; nucleotides not matched to a gene: 11. CDR3 length: 15 amino acids. This chain's CDR3 is CSAIPLAGWSGELFS. CDR3 sequence (DNA): TGCAGTGCCATCCCTCTAGCGGGGTGGTCCGGGGAGCTGTTTTCT.

The chain is built from TRBV6-2 or TRBV6-3 and TRBJ2-3, with TRBD1 matching over 9 bases. After removal of 5 bases from V and 7 bases from J, the junction contained 7 bases not matched to a gene. The germline gives CDR1 MNHEY, CDR2 SVGEGT. This CDR3 contains 14 residues. The chain's CDR3 is CASSIGTGRNTQYF. For the CDR3, the DNA is TGTGCCAGCAGTATCGGGACAGGGAGAAATACGCAGTATTTT.

This clonotype appeared a few times. V usage is TRBV7-8 and J usage is TRBJ2-7, with 9 bases matching TRBD2. The CDR3 totals 16 residues. Trimming removed 3 bases from V and 2 bases from J; junction bases left unmatched: 8. CDR1 is SGHVS and CDR2 is FQNEAQ in the germline V gene. Here the CDR3 reads CASSFLGAGGTYEQYF. The CDR3 DNA follows: TGTGCCAGCAGCTTCCTCGGAGCGGGAGGCACCTACGAGCAGTACTTC.

The genes are TRBV20-1 and TRBJ1-5; 8 bases are a match to TRBD1. Trimming at V came to 6 bases and at J to 6 bases, leaving 7 bases not matched to a gene. CDR3 length equals 13 residues. The V gene's germline CDR1 is DFQATT and CDR2 SNEGSKA (reference sequence). The CDR3 nucleotides read TGCAGTGCCGGACAGGGAGTAGGTCAGCCCCAGCATTTT. This codes for CSAGQGVGQPQHF.